These 16 T cell receptor beta chains were all obtained from the same sample, sequenced in a study of T cell responses to AZD1222 COVID-19 vaccine. TCRdb's table, derived via immunoSEQ multiplex PCR, lists solely in-frame clones and lacks some. The data show 70,000 to 95,000 clones, around nine tenths seen once. The sample in question was peripheral blood, obtained on day 0 of AZD1222 vaccination. These TCRs come from an adult in good health.

The chain recombines TRBV6-1 with TRBJ1-5; unclear D gene. The CDR3 covers 12 residues. The V end was cut by 2 bases, the J end by 5 bases, with 4 bases between. Germline values: CDR1 MNHNS, CDR2 SASEGT. CDR3 residues: CASSESYQPQHF. CDR3 in DNA: TGTGCCAGCAGTGAATCGTATCAGCCCCAGCATTTT.

J is TRBJ1-2 and V is TRBV18, with 7 bases fitting TRBD1. CDR1 is KGHSH and CDR2 is LQKENI in the germline V gene. The CDR3 spans 15 residues. V gave up 2 bases and J gave up 6 bases; unmatched junction bases: 9. The CDR3 nucleotides read TGTGCCAGCTCACCATACGAGACAGGGAGTGATGGCTACACCTTC. Translating it yields CASSPYETGSDGYTF.

V is TRBV6-2 or TRBV6-3 and J is TRBJ2-5; 8 positions match TRBD2. With V trimmed by 2 bases and J by 0 bases, 8 bases remained unmatched. This CDR3 contains 17 residues. Germline V CDR1 and CDR2: MNHEY, SVGEGT. CDR3 sequence (DNA): TGTGCCAGCAGTTACCAGGTTGCGGGGGGTTACCAAGAGACCCAGTACTTC. Residues: CASSYQVAGGYQETQYF.

The V gene is TRBV20-1, the J gene TRBJ2-3; 15 bases match TRBD2. CDR1 is DFQATT, CDR2 SNEGSKA, per germline (reference sequence). V dropped 3 bases and J dropped 6; count of bases not matched to a gene: 4. The CDR3 runs 15 residues. The CDR3: CSASGTSGRWDTQYF. CDR3 DNA: TGCAGTGCTAGTGGGACTAGCGGGAGGTGGGATACGCAGTATTTT.

The V gene is TRBV27, the J gene TRBJ1-2, with 11 positions matching TRBD1. From germline, CDR1 is MNHEY and CDR2 SMNVEV (reference sequence). The CDR3 has 15 amino acids. V trimming: 5 bases; J trimming: 4 bases; junction bases outside the gene matches: 6. The DNA for the CDR3 is TGTGCCAGCAGTCGGACAGGGGGCGCAGGCTATGGCTACACCTTC. Amino acids: CASSRTGGAGYGYTF.

This chain uses TRBV3-1 (or the pseudogene TRBV3-2) with TRBJ2-3, with D perhaps matching TRBD1 (5 bases). The CDR3 length is 14 residues. The V and J ends lost 0 bases and 4 bases respectively, with 8 bases between them. Per germline, CDR1 LGHDT and CDR2 YNNKEL (reference sequence). Written as DNA, the CDR3 is TGTGCCAGCAGCCAAGATCGACAGTCAGATACGCAGTATTTT. This gives the protein CASSQDRQSDTQYF.

The chain joins TRBV11-2 to TRBJ2-3, with 8 bases aligning to TRBD1. The CDR3 sequence is 16 residues long. Per germline, CDR1 SGHAT and CDR2 FQNNGV. V lost 1 base, J lost 0 bases, and 3 bases stayed unmatched. CDR3: CASSLGRTGSTDTQYF. As DNA, the CDR3 is TGTGCCAGCAGCTTAGGGAGGACAGGGAGCACAGATACGCAGTATTTT.

The chain employs TRBV6-5 and TRBJ2-3; TRBD2 matches at 8 bases. Germline-derived CDR1 and CDR2 are MNHEY and SVGAGI. Unmatched junction bases numbered 4, after V lost 5 bases and J lost 0 bases. The CDR3 is made up of 15 amino acids. The CDR3 DNA sequence: TGTGCCAGCAGTCGACTAGCGCAAAGCACAGATACGCAGTATTTT. The encoded protein is CASSRLAQSTDTQYF.

V is TRBV30 and J is TRBJ2-2; TRBD1 or TRBD2 may be the D gene (5 bases each). Trimming took 0 bases from V and 6 from J, leaving 17 bases between them. This CDR3 spans 16 amino acids. CDR1 GTSNPN and CDR2 SVGIG come from the germline V gene (reference sequence). The CDR3 bases are TGTGCCTGGAGTGTTCCGTCAGCCGGGGACGCCGGGGAGCTGTTTTTT. Protein sequence: CAWSVPSAGDAGELFF.

The chain has TRBV5-1 and TRBJ1-1; tentative D call: TRBD1 (6 bases). This CDR3 region has 16 residues. Germline CDR1 and CDR2: SGHRS and YFSETQ. The V end lost 0 bases, the J end lost 2 bases, and 14 bases lay between the germline ends. The CDR3 sequence: CASSLAQGWGNTEAFF. The CDR3 DNA is TGCGCCAGCAGCTTGGCCCAGGGGTGGGGAAACACTGAAGCTTTCTTT.

The chain has TRBV12-3 or TRBV12-4 and TRBJ1-5; D unclear. V lost 6 bases to trimming and J lost 3 bases, with 6 bases between them. CDR3 length: 12 amino acids. For the CDR3, the DNA is TGTGCCAGCAGCCCGCTCAATCAGCCCCAGCATTTT. Its protein is CASSPLNQPQHF.

J is TRBJ2-7 and V is TRBV5-4; D not certain. This CDR3 has 13 amino acids. The germline V gene has CDR1 SGHNT and CDR2 YYREEE (reference sequence). V shed 4 bases and J shed 0 bases, with 8 bases lying between them. For the CDR3, the DNA is TGTGCCAGCAGCGCCCCGGGCTCCTACGAGCAGTACTTC. Protein sequence: CASSAPGSYEQYF.

This chain connects TRBV3-1 (or the pseudogene TRBV3-2) to TRBJ2-5; no clear D gene. With 0 bases removed from V and 2 bases from J, the gap between germline ends came to 10 bases. There are 15 residues in the CDR3. Germline V gene sequence: CDR1 LGHDT, CDR2 YNNKEL (reference sequence). The CDR3 DNA reads TGTGCCAGCAGCCAAGATGTAACTATACAAGAGACCCAGTACTTC. Translated, it gives CASSQDVTIQETQYF.

CDR3 nucleotides: TGTGCCAGCAGCTTAGGGGTTTCCTCAGGGGGGCAGTTCTTC. This encodes CASSLGVSSGGQFF. The rearrangement joins TRBV11-1 to TRBJ2-1; 7 positions match TRBD1. With 1 base clipped from V and 12 bases from J, the junction kept 9 bases outside the gene matches. The germline CDR1 and CDR2 sequences are SGHAT and FQDESV (reference sequence). The CDR3 consists of 14 residues. The complete variable domain, with remaining parts taken from reference TRBV11-1 and TRBJ2-1, reads EAEVAQSPRYKITEKSQAVAFWCDPISGHATLYWYRQILGQGPELLVQFQDESVVDDSQLPKDRFSAERLKGVDSTLKIQPAELGDSAMYLCASSLGVSSGGQFFGPGTRLTVL.

The chain has TRBV2 and TRBJ1-4, with TRBD1 as a possible D gene (5 bases). CDR1 is SNHLY, CDR2 FYNNEI, per germline. Trimming took off 10 bases at V and 4 bases at J, with 16 bases between the two ends. The CDR3 extends over 14 amino acids. CDR3 in amino acids: CAIDGTRRNEKLFF. The CDR3, as DNA: TGTGCCATCGACGGGACCCGGCGTAATGAAAAACTGTTTTTT.

The chain uses TRBV6-4 and TRBJ2-1; 8 nucleotides line up with TRBD2. V gave up 5 bases and J gave up 4 bases; unmatched junction bases: 7. Germline CDR1 reads MRHNA; CDR2 reads SNTAGT. The CDR3 spans 15 residues. This CDR3 is CASSISSGSYNEQFF. CDR3 DNA: TGTGCCAGCAGTATCTCCAGCGGGAGTTACAATGAGCAGTTCTTC.